The rows below give T cell receptor beta chains drawn from one sample of a study of Ad26.COV2.S vaccination and SARS-CoV-2 variants. The table came from immunoSEQ multiplex PCR; TCRdb's copy has only in-frame clones and leaves some out. Among under 150,000 clones, roughly 89% were seen once, and the ten largest hold around 5%. The material sequenced was peripheral blood, taken after recovery from COVID-19. The receptors derive from a human donor who had recovered from COVID-19. Both conserved end residues are part of each CDR3. The order of the fields is D gene, J gene, V gene, clone size, CDR3 protein, CDR3 DNA. D genes are given only for firm matches. Rows may omit the clone size; those that give it use once, few, many or a size class.

TRBD1 TRBJ1-6 TRBV5-5 - CASSLGQGFGSPLHF TGTGCCAGCAGCTTGGGACAGGGCTTCGGTTCACCCCTCCACTTT
- TRBJ1-2 TRBV27 - CASSPGQLWYYGYTF TGTGCCAGCAGTCCTGGACAGCTGTGGTACTATGGCTACACCTTC
TRBD1 TRBJ2-5 TRBV5-1 - CASSTDRGSQETQYF TGCGCCAGCAGCACGGACAGGGGTTCGCAAGAGACCCAGTACTTC
- TRBJ1-2 TRBV28 few CASSLTIYGYTF TGTGCCAGCAGTTTGACCATCTATGGCTACACCTTC
- TRBJ1-3 TRBV3-1/TRBV3-2 - CASSQDSPLEAGNTIYF TGTGCCAGCAGCCAAGATTCTCCCCTAGAGGCCGGAAACACCATATATTTT
TRBD1 TRBJ2-7 TRBV7-6 - CASSSLPGQGIEQYF TGTGCCAGCAGCTCATTACCGGGACAGGGTATCGAGCAGTACTTC
- TRBJ1-2 TRBV9 - CASSGSGAPGGYTF TGTGCCAGCAGCGGATCAGGGGCACCGGGAGGCTACACCTTC
- TRBJ2-2 TRBV5-4 - CASSHRPGELFF TGTGCCAGCAGCCACCGGCCCGGGGAGCTGTTTTTT
- TRBJ2-1 TRBV5-1 - CASSSGPVSYNEQFF TGCGCCAGCAGCTCTGGACCAGTTTCCTACAATGAGCAGTTCTTC
TRBD1 TRBJ1-5 TRBV6-2/TRBV6-3 - CASSPKFPGQINQPQHF TGTGCCAGCAGCCCGAAATTCCCGGGACAGATCAATCAGCCCCAGCATTTT
- TRBJ1-2 TRBV9 - CASSPQEANYGYTF TGTGCCAGCAGCCCCCAAGAAGCTAACTATGGCTACACCTTC
- TRBJ1-3 TRBV4-3 - CASSQDLGLTGGGADTIYF TGCGCCAGCAGCCAAGATTTGGGCCTTACGGGGGGGGGCGCGGACACCATATATTTT
TRBD2 TRBJ2-1 TRBV19 - CASSHGGAYNEQFF TGTGCCAGTAGTCACGGGGGGGCGTACAATGAGCAGTTCTTC
- TRBJ1-1 TRBV20-1 - CSASPGAENTEAFF TGCAGTGCTAGTCCAGGGGCTGAAAACACTGAAGCTTTCTTT
- TRBJ2-7 TRBV19 once CASSAGTYEQYF TGTGCCAGTAGTGCCGGGACTTACGAGCAGTACTTC
TRBD1 TRBJ1-5 TRBV19 few CASGTGAQPQHF TGTGCCAGTGGGACAGGGGCTCAGCCCCAGCATTTT
- TRBJ1-2 TRBV18 - CASSPVSLGGSSNYGYTF TGTGCCAGCTCACCAGTTTCCCTGGGGGGTTCATCTAACTATGGCTACACCTTC
TRBD1 TRBJ2-3 TRBV27 - CASKQGAWISDTQYF TGTGCCAGCAAGCAGGGGGCTTGGATATCAGATACGCAGTATTTT
- TRBJ2-7 TRBV28 - CASSFHQAVGVYEQYF TGTGCCAGCAGTTTCCATCAGGCGGTAGGGGTTTACGAGCAGTACTTC
- TRBJ2-5 TRBV27 once CASSLHQVAETQYF TGTGCCAGCAGCTTACACCAGGTGGCAGAGACCCAGTACTTC
TRBD1 TRBJ2-7 TRBV7-9 - CASSLRDSPYEQYF TGTGCCAGCAGCCTACGGGACAGTCCCTACGAGCAGTACTTC
- TRBJ2-7 TRBV20-1 once CSASQLDEQYF TGCAGTGCATCTCAATTAGACGAGCAGTACTTC
TRBD2 TRBJ2-1 TRBV19 - CATKERGGSPFF TGTGCCACCAAGGAGCGGGGGGGCAGCCCGTTCTTC
- TRBJ2-5 TRBV5-6 - CASSLAGSGETQYF TGTGCCAGCAGCTTGGCCGGGAGTGGGGAGACCCAGTACTTC
- TRBJ2-7 TRBV28 - CASRAGLNNYEQYF TGTGCCAGCAGGGCGGGACTGAATAACTACGAGCAGTACTTC
TRBD1 TRBJ1-1 TRBV27 - CASSPRTGEGAFF TGTGCCAGCAGTCCCCGGACAGGGGAAGGAGCTTTCTTT
- TRBJ1-1 TRBV10-2 few CASSEPNSNTEAFF TGCGCCAGCAGTGAGCCTAACAGTAACACTGAAGCTTTCTTT
- TRBJ1-2 TRBV6-5 - CASRALAGYTF TGTGCCAGCAGGGCACTTGCTGGCTACACCTTC
- TRBJ2-4 TRBV7-2 - CASSLETSRNIQYF TGTGCCAGCAGCTTAGAAACTAGTCGGAACATTCAGTACTTC
TRBD1 TRBJ1-1 TRBV4-3 - CASSQLIGTDEAFF TGCGCCAGCAGCCAGCTGATCGGGACAGACGAAGCTTTCTTT
TRBD1 TRBJ2-4 TRBV19 - CASTLQGDIQYF TGTGCCAGTACTTTACAGGGGGACATTCAGTACTTC
- TRBJ1-2 TRBV18 - CASSPRRDGYTF TGTGCCAGCTCACCAAGGCGGGATGGCTACACCTTC
- TRBJ1-1 TRBV2 once CASRNTEAFF TGTGCCAGCAGGAACACTGAAGCTTTCTTT
- TRBJ1-1 TRBV12-5 - CASGFHADGDTEAFF TGTGCTAGTGGTTTCCATGCGGACGGAGACACTGAAGCTTTCTTT
- TRBJ2-5 TRBV2 - CASSGFESGRETQYF TGTGCCAGCAGTGGGTTTGAAAGTGGCAGGGAGACCCAGTACTTC
- TRBJ1-1 TRBV6-6 - CASSPVRGTEAFF TGTGCCAGCAGTCCCGTCAGGGGCACTGAAGCTTTCTTT
TRBD1 TRBJ2-5 TRBV5-6 - CASSLFLQGKETQYF TGTGCCAGCAGCTTGTTCCTACAGGGGAAAGAGACCCAGTACTTC
- TRBJ1-1 TRBV28 - CASSSPSEAGMNTEAFF TGTGCCAGCAGTTCTCCCAGCGAGGCGGGGATGAACACTGAAGCTTTCTTT
- TRBJ2-2 TRBV7-9 few CASSIQGTGELFF TGTGCCAGCAGCATACAGGGTACCGGGGAGCTGTTTTTT
TRBD1 TRBJ2-2 TRBV6-6 - CASSSGQGFTGELFF TGTGCCAGCAGTAGCGGACAGGGGTTCACCGGGGAGCTGTTTTTT
- TRBJ2-7 TRBV7-2 - CASSLLGGDSYEQYF TGTGCCAGCAGCCTCCTCGGAGGGGACTCCTACGAGCAGTACTTC
TRBD1 TRBJ2-1 TRBV7-2 once CASSLDRGRYNEQFF TGTGCCAGCAGCTTAGACAGGGGGAGGTACAATGAGCAGTTCTTC
TRBD1 TRBJ2-7 TRBV11-2 - CASSLGPGGQGYEQYF TGTGCCAGCAGCTTAGGGCCTGGAGGACAGGGGTACGAGCAGTACTTC
- TRBJ2-1 TRBV7-9 - CASSLAVANNEQFF TGTGCCAGCAGCTTAGCGGTAGCGAACAATGAGCAGTTCTTC